The sample holds a few counts of the clone carrying this T cell receptor (beta chain). Its antigen is currently unknown. The CDR3 runs to 15 residues. The germline gives CDR1 SGHRS, CDR2 YFSETQ. The V and J ends lost 0 bases and 0 bases respectively, with 8 bases between them. These data belong to a study of beta chain features in type 1 diabetes. Study results and caveats: PCR may have favored shorter templates equally in patients and controls. People with Type 1 diabetes carried modestly yet significantly shorter TCRB CDR3s in all four CD4+ subsets. Type 1 diabetes patients showed fewer insertions and more deletions at VDJ junctions.

Every bit of the isolated RNA underwent reverse transcription, so sequencing read expressed TCRB transcripts. Naive, central memory and regulatory T cell samples came to a mean of approximately 3.57 million reads. Profiled with immunoSEQ multiplex PCR; TCRdb holds only in-frame clones, not every one. The top ten hold around 0.018% of the sample, which has roughly 230,000 clones, roughly a tenth seen once. The TCR originated in a young man with type 1 diabetes. The J gene is TRBJ2-3, the V gene TRBV5-1, with D perhaps matching TRBD1 (5 bases). The sequenced sample consisted of naive CD4+ T cells from blood. CDR3 nucleotides: TGCGCCAGCAGCTTGGCCGGACAAAGCACAGATACGCAGTATTTT. Translated: CASSLAGQSTDTQYF.